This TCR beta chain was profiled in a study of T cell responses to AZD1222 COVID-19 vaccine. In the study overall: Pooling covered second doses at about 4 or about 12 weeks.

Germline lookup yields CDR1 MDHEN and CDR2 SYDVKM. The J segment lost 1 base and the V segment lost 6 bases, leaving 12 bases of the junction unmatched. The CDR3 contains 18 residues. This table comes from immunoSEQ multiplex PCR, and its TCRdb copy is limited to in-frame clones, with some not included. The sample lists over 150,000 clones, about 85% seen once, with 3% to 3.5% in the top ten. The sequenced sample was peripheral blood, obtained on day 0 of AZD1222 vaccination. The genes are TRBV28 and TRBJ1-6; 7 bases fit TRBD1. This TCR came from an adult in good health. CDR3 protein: CASSPIQGGPSYNSPLHF. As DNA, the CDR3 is TGTGCCAGCAGCCCGATCCAGGGGGGACCTTCCTATAATTCACCCCTCCACTTT.